This T cell receptor beta chain is drawn from a study of spatial heterogeneity in lung cancer (dated by TCRdb to the late 2010s). General notes on the study: More beta-chain than alpha-chain transcripts were consistently detected, likely reflecting higher beta-chain transcript abundance. In the raw uncorrected reads, each unique combination of TCR and UMI appeared more than ten times on average. The study quantitatively compared TCR alpha and beta repertoires across multiple tumor regions, matched nontumor lung and blood in non-small cell lung cancer. TCR repertoire features were related to nonsynonymous mutation counts determined by whole-exome sequencing of tumor tissue. Both alpha and beta chains were TCR-sequenced in 200 to 250 tumor regions, fewer than 80 matched nontumor lung samples and around 54 PBMC samples obtained at surgery. Study-wide findings and limitations: Ubiquitous expanded tumor TCRs showed up in blood more often at tumor resection than at routine follow-up. Confirming at a functional level the hypothesis that regional TCRs recognize regional mutations was considered to require additional single-cell paired TCR alpha and beta sequencing.

The time point label for this specimen denotes: sample taken at primary tumor resection. Samples were obtained from approximately 70 patients with early-stage, untreated non-small cell lung cancer from the lung TRACERx cohort. Whole RNA extracted from tumor and nontumor lung tissue, or from cryopreserved PBMC samples, was used for TCR sequencing without cell sorting. A patient was chosen for TCR sequencing only when enough RNA was available from at least two tumor regions. The library was prepared using 5' RACE. The sample was run on a NextSeq 500. The TCR library protocol attached a unique molecular identifier to each TCR cDNA molecule to allow correction of PCR and sequencing errors. As for the authors' bioinformatics: Decombinator tools were used for TCR identification, UMI-based error correction and CDR3 extraction. TCRs above a frequency of 2 per 1,000, corresponding to the top 1% of the tumor frequency distribution, were defined as expanded. Renyi diversity was calculated using the R vegan package after each repertoire was subsampled 100 times to 5,000 TCRs. CDR3 similarity networks were constructed using string-kernel similarity of amino acid triplets, with links drawn between CDR3s whose pairwise similarity was above 0.82. TCRdb redid the processing of the public reads, applying fastp at Q25 and MiXCR, and retained in-frame beta chains. A single entry per CDR3 protein holds the most common genes and DNA from its merged rows. TCRdb's processing, not the authors', yielded these V and J calls. This sample holds around 11,000 distinct CDR3 sequences; roughly 3.7% were observed only once. The ten largest make up 52% of the sample.

This clonotype appeared many times. There is no known antigen for this receptor. No much larger clonotype is one base removed from it; base qualities were not supplied. Reading from cysteine to phenylalanine, the CDR3 counts 14 amino acids. CDR3 DNA is the only sequence kept; it has 42 bases, read in frame from the first base. V is trimmed back by 5 bases and J by 4 bases, and the junction contains 4 bases that no gene match accounts for. Source: PBMCs, taken at surgery. The clonotype originates from a female donor with early-stage non-small cell lung cancer. This chain joins TRBV12-3 or TRBV12-4 to TRBJ1-1, and 10 junctional nucleotides match TRBD1. The CDR3 sequence is CASSETGGLTEAFF. The sequence in DNA is TGTGCCAGCAGTGAGACAGGGGGCCTCACTGAAGCTTTCTTT.